Listed below are T cell receptor beta chains from one sample, sequenced in a study of blood T cell repertoires in COVID-19. Sequencing was performed with immunoSEQ multiplex PCR; in TCRdb, only in-frame clones are kept and a portion is missing. This sample has 430,000 or so clones, with roughly 90% found just once. The sequenced sample consisted of PBMCs or T cells enriched from blood (not recorded which). The origin of the receptors is a woman in her 40s who had recovered from COVID-19. Both conserved end residues are part of each CDR3. The order of the fields is D gene, J gene, V gene, clone size, CDR3 protein, CDR3 DNA. A D gene is named only where the DNA matches it firmly. Part of the rows lack a size; the others show once, few, many or a class for expanded clones.

d_call: -; j_call: TRBJ2-7; v_call: TRBV9; clone_size: -; cdr3_aa: CASSVGGSDEQYF; cdr3_nt: TGTGCCAGCAGCGTGGGGGGATCGGACGAGCAGTACTTC
d_call: -; j_call: TRBJ1-4; v_call: TRBV30; clone_size: -; cdr3_aa: CACSHRRTRDNEKLFF; cdr3_nt: TGTGCCTGTAGCCACCGGAGGACTCGGGATAATGAAAAACTGTTTTTT
d_call: TRBD1; j_call: TRBJ2-7; v_call: TRBV29-1; clone_size: -; cdr3_aa: CSAGQGRNEQYF; cdr3_nt: TGCAGCGCGGGACAGGGGCGCAACGAGCAGTACTTC
d_call: TRBD1; j_call: TRBJ1-4; v_call: TRBV7-2; clone_size: -; cdr3_aa: CASSAQTGPEKLFF; cdr3_nt: TGTGCCAGCAGCGCCCAGACAGGGCCTGAAAAACTGTTTTTT
d_call: -; j_call: TRBJ1-1; v_call: TRBV3-1/TRBV3-2; clone_size: -; cdr3_aa: CASSQYERPYAEAFF; cdr3_nt: TGTGCCAGCAGCCAATATGAGCGACCGTACGCTGAAGCTTTCTTT
d_call: -; j_call: TRBJ1-1; v_call: TRBV4-1; clone_size: -; cdr3_aa: CASSLGYRGTEAFF; cdr3_nt: TGCGCCAGCAGCCTGGGGTACCGCGGGACTGAAGCTTTCTTT
d_call: -; j_call: TRBJ1-2; v_call: TRBV30; clone_size: -; cdr3_aa: CAWSGVSQVGQSSVSYTF; cdr3_nt: TGTGCCTGGAGTGGGGTGTCCCAGGTCGGACAGAGCTCTGTGAGCTACACCTTC
d_call: TRBD2; j_call: TRBJ2-1; v_call: TRBV20-1; clone_size: -; cdr3_aa: CSASPTSPSPNEQFF; cdr3_nt: TGCAGTGCTAGTCCGACTAGCCCTTCGCCCAATGAGCAGTTCTTC
d_call: -; j_call: TRBJ1-4; v_call: TRBV7-9; clone_size: -; cdr3_aa: CASSLETRGEKLFF; cdr3_nt: TGTGCCAGCAGCTTGGAAACCCGCGGTGAAAAACTGTTTTTT
d_call: TRBD2; j_call: TRBJ2-7; v_call: TRBV5-1; clone_size: -; cdr3_aa: CASRPGTSFYEQYF; cdr3_nt: TGCGCCAGCAGACCCGGGACTAGCTTCTACGAGCAGTACTTC
d_call: -; j_call: TRBJ1-4; v_call: TRBV27; clone_size: once; cdr3_aa: CASSHDQGINEKLFF; cdr3_nt: TGTGCCAGCAGCCACGATCAGGGTATAAACGAAAAACTGTTTTTT
d_call: TRBD2; j_call: TRBJ2-1; v_call: TRBV5-4; clone_size: -; cdr3_aa: CASAESAGPGMHEQFF; cdr3_nt: TGTGCCAGCGCAGAGTCAGCGGGACCGGGTATGCATGAGCAGTTCTTC
d_call: TRBD1; j_call: TRBJ2-3; v_call: TRBV5-5; clone_size: -; cdr3_aa: CASSKSSGQSSHTQYF; cdr3_nt: TGTGCCAGCAGCAAAAGTTCGGGACAGTCTTCTCATACGCAGTATTTT
d_call: TRBD1; j_call: TRBJ2-2; v_call: TRBV14; clone_size: -; cdr3_aa: CASSPMGQGARTGELFF; cdr3_nt: TGTGCCAGCAGCCCAATGGGACAGGGGGCGCGTACCGGGGAGCTGTTTTTT
d_call: -; j_call: TRBJ1-3; v_call: TRBV7-8; clone_size: -; cdr3_aa: CASSSRTLSSGNTIYF; cdr3_nt: TGTGCCAGCAGCTCCAGGACACTAAGCTCTGGAAACACCATATATTTT
d_call: -; j_call: TRBJ2-7; v_call: TRBV9; clone_size: -; cdr3_aa: CASSAGSGPYEQYF; cdr3_nt: TGTGCCAGCAGCGCCGGAAGCGGGCCCTACGAGCAGTACTTC
d_call: TRBD1; j_call: TRBJ1-1; v_call: TRBV5-5; clone_size: -; cdr3_aa: CASSLGWAGGLNTEAFF; cdr3_nt: TGTGCCAGCAGCTTGGGCTGGGCAGGGGGCCTGAACACTGAAGCTTTCTTT
d_call: TRBD2; j_call: TRBJ2-3; v_call: TRBV5-1; clone_size: -; cdr3_aa: CASSLAPSGSRDTQYF; cdr3_nt: TGCGCCAGCAGCTTGGCCCCTAGCGGGAGCAGAGATACGCAGTATTTT
d_call: -; j_call: TRBJ1-2; v_call: TRBV15; clone_size: -; cdr3_aa: CATSTFYGYTF; cdr3_nt: TGTGCCACCAGCACTTTCTATGGCTACACCTTC
d_call: -; j_call: TRBJ2-2; v_call: TRBV7-9; clone_size: -; cdr3_aa: CASREPSGELFF; cdr3_nt: TGTGCCAGCAGGGAGCCCTCCGGGGAGCTGTTTTTT
d_call: -; j_call: TRBJ1-1; v_call: TRBV29-1; clone_size: -; cdr3_aa: CSVEERRAFF; cdr3_nt: TGCAGCGTTGAAGAGCGCAGGGCTTTCTTT
d_call: TRBD1; j_call: TRBJ1-2; v_call: TRBV19; clone_size: -; cdr3_aa: CASSTGQGYNYGYTF; cdr3_nt: TGTGCCAGTAGTACGGGACAGGGATATAACTATGGCTACACCTTC
d_call: TRBD2; j_call: TRBJ2-5; v_call: TRBV7-9; clone_size: -; cdr3_aa: CASSIGLAGLINQETQYF; cdr3_nt: TGTGCCAGCAGCATCGGACTAGCGGGGCTAATTAACCAAGAGACCCAGTACTTC
d_call: TRBD2; j_call: TRBJ2-3; v_call: TRBV4-3; clone_size: -; cdr3_aa: CASSHLLAVPTDTQYF; cdr3_nt: TGCGCCAGCAGCCATTTACTAGCGGTACCCACAGATACGCAGTATTTT
d_call: -; j_call: TRBJ2-7; v_call: TRBV25-1; clone_size: -; cdr3_aa: CASSLVRGREQYF; cdr3_nt: TGTGCCAGCAGCCTCGTGCGGGGGCGCGAGCAGTACTTC
d_call: TRBD1; j_call: TRBJ1-2; v_call: TRBV19; clone_size: -; cdr3_aa: CASNLGQGDYGYTF; cdr3_nt: TGTGCCAGTAACCTGGGGCAGGGGGACTATGGCTACACCTTC
d_call: TRBD1; j_call: TRBJ1-1; v_call: TRBV18; clone_size: -; cdr3_aa: CASRKDRANTEAFF; cdr3_nt: TGTGCCAGTAGAAAGGACAGGGCGAACACTGAAGCTTTCTTT
d_call: TRBD2; j_call: TRBJ2-3; v_call: TRBV2; clone_size: -; cdr3_aa: CASSNTGTSTPSWQYF; cdr3_nt: TGTGCCAGCAGTAACACCGGGACTAGCACCCCGAGTTGGCAGTATTTT
d_call: TRBD1; j_call: TRBJ1-6; v_call: TRBV2; clone_size: -; cdr3_aa: CASSRTGGKLGSPLHF; cdr3_nt: TGTGCCAGCAGTCGGACAGGGGGCAAATTAGGTTCACCCCTCCACTTT
d_call: -; j_call: TRBJ1-4; v_call: TRBV6-1; clone_size: -; cdr3_aa: CASSDFLQVNEKLFF; cdr3_nt: TGTGCCAGCAGTGATTTTTTGCAGGTTAATGAAAAACTGTTTTTT
d_call: TRBD1; j_call: TRBJ2-7; v_call: TRBV6-5; clone_size: -; cdr3_aa: CASSSGQGYEQYF; cdr3_nt: TGTGCCAGCAGTTCGGGACAGGGCTACGAGCAGTACTTC
d_call: -; j_call: TRBJ1-4; v_call: TRBV18; clone_size: -; cdr3_aa: CASSPAPDTTNEKLFF; cdr3_nt: TGTGCCAGCTCACCCGCACCGGACACAACTAATGAAAAACTGTTTTTT
d_call: -; j_call: TRBJ2-7; v_call: TRBV10-3; clone_size: -; cdr3_aa: CAIGGTSYEQYF; cdr3_nt: TGTGCCATCGGAGGGACTTCCTACGAGCAGTACTTC
d_call: TRBD2; j_call: TRBJ2-3; v_call: TRBV7-9; clone_size: -; cdr3_aa: CASSLGSGAVVNTQYF; cdr3_nt: TGTGCCAGCAGCTTAGGTAGCGGGGCGGTCGTGAATACGCAGTATTTT
d_call: TRBD1; j_call: TRBJ2-3; v_call: TRBV4-3; clone_size: once; cdr3_aa: CASSLRQGGTDTQYF; cdr3_nt: TGCGCCAGCAGCCTACGACAGGGCGGCACAGATACGCAGTATTTT